These T cell receptor beta chains were read from a single sample in a study of CD8 T cells in ankylosing spondylitis. TCRdb reanalysed the 5' RACE reads using MiXCR and keeps one entry per CDR3 protein. The sample comprises over 600,000 distinct CDR3 sequences, around a fifth of which are singletons, and about a fifth rests with the top ten. The sample was blood, either unsorted or a sorted T cell fraction (not recorded which). All receptors come from a male donor with ankylosing spondylitis. Both conserved end residues are part of each CDR3. The D gene is left open where the match is weak. Part of the rows lack a size; the others show once, few, many or a class for expanded clones.

J gene: TRBJ2-3
clone size: few
D gene: -
V gene: TRBV5-6
CDR3 DNA: TGTGCCAGCAGCTTTCCCCGGACGCGGGGCACAGATACGCAGTATTTT
CDR3 protein: CASSFPRTRGTDTQYF

J gene: TRBJ2-7
clone size: -
D gene: -
V gene: TRBV27
CDR3 DNA: TGTGCCAGCAGTTTGGAGGGGGGGGCCGGGTACGAGCAGTACTTC
CDR3 protein: CASSLEGGAGYEQYF

J gene: TRBJ1-6
clone size: few
D gene: -
V gene: TRBV5-1
CDR3 DNA: TGCGCCAGCAGCTTGTTTTGGGAAAATTCACCCCTCCACTTT
CDR3 protein: CASSLFWENSPLHF

J gene: TRBJ2-7
clone size: many
D gene: TRBD1
V gene: TRBV3-1
CDR3 DNA: TGTGCCAGCAGCCCCTCGGGACAGGGGTACGAGCAGTACTTC
CDR3 protein: CASSPSGQGYEQYF

J gene: TRBJ2-1
clone size: -
D gene: TRBD2
V gene: TRBV7-9
CDR3 DNA: TGTGCCAGCAGCTATAGCGGGAGGGCCGGAAATGAGCAGTTCTTC
CDR3 protein: CASSYSGRAGNEQFF

J gene: TRBJ2-4
clone size: few
D gene: -
V gene: TRBV12-3/TRBV12-4
CDR3 DNA: TGTGCCAGCAGTTTTGGACAGGCGGGAGGACACTCATCCAAAAACATTCAGTACTTC
CDR3 protein: CASSFGQAGGHSSKNIQYF

J gene: TRBJ2-1
clone size: few
D gene: -
V gene: TRBV9
CDR3 DNA: TGTGCCAGCAGGAGGCGAGACCCAGTCAATGAGCAGTTCTTC
CDR3 protein: CASRRRDPVNEQFF

J gene: TRBJ2-2
clone size: few
D gene: TRBD2
V gene: TRBV7-3
CDR3 DNA: TGTGCCAGCAGCCGAACGGCGAGCGGGGAACCGGAGACCGGGGAGCTGTTTTTT
CDR3 protein: CASSRTASGEPETGELFF

J gene: TRBJ1-3
clone size: few
D gene: -
V gene: TRBV7-6
CDR3 DNA: TGTGCCAGCAGCTTAGGGGTATATGGCTCTGGAAACACCATATATTTT
CDR3 protein: CASSLGVYGSGNTIYF

J gene: TRBJ2-3
clone size: few
D gene: -
V gene: TRBV7-2
CDR3 DNA: TGTGCCAGCAGCTTCGGGCCGACCACGCAGTATTTT
CDR3 protein: CASSFGPTTQYF

J gene: TRBJ2-1
clone size: -
D gene: TRBD2
V gene: TRBV7-9
CDR3 DNA: TGTGCCAGCACCACTCAGAGCGGGAATGGCTACAATGAGCAGTTCTTC
CDR3 protein: CASTTQSGNGYNEQFF

J gene: TRBJ1-2
clone size: -
D gene: TRBD1
V gene: TRBV29-1
CDR3 DNA: TGCAGCGTGGGGGACAGTGCTAACTATGGCTACACCTTC
CDR3 protein: CSVGDSANYGYTF

J gene: TRBJ2-7
clone size: few
D gene: -
V gene: TRBV7-8
CDR3 DNA: TGTGCCAGCAGCTTAAGGGCCGGGACACCAGTTGGCGAGCAGTACTTC
CDR3 protein: CASSLRAGTPVGEQYF

J gene: TRBJ1-1
clone size: many
D gene: -
V gene: TRBV5-1
CDR3 DNA: TGCGCCAGCAGCCTGGATCTAAAAGGGAGGAACACTGAAGCTTTCTTT
CDR3 protein: CASSLDLKGRNTEAFF

J gene: TRBJ2-1
clone size: few
D gene: -
V gene: TRBV7-2
CDR3 DNA: TGTGCCAGCAGCTCAAGTGGGTGGTGGTCCTACAATGAGCAGTTCTTC
CDR3 protein: CASSSSGWWSYNEQFF

J gene: TRBJ2-7
clone size: -
D gene: -
V gene: TRBV30
CDR3 DNA: TGTGCCTGGACCCCTATCGGGCCCCCCTACGAGCAGTACTTC
CDR3 protein: CAWTPIGPPYEQYF

J gene: TRBJ2-1
clone size: -
D gene: -
V gene: TRBV6-6
CDR3 DNA: TGTGCCAGCAGTGCCGGCGAATACAATGAGCAGTTCTTC
CDR3 protein: CASSAGEYNEQFF

J gene: TRBJ1-5
clone size: few
D gene: -
V gene: TRBV6-2/TRBV6-3
CDR3 DNA: TGTGCCAGCAGTTACCGGTACAATCAGCCCCAGCATTTT
CDR3 protein: CASSYRYNQPQHF

J gene: TRBJ2-5
clone size: -
D gene: -
V gene: TRBV3-1
CDR3 DNA: TGTGCCAGCAGCCAACTCGGACCCAGGCAGACCCAGTACTTC
CDR3 protein: CASSQLGPRQTQYF

J gene: TRBJ2-7
clone size: few
D gene: TRBD1
V gene: TRBV20-1
CDR3 DNA: TGCAGTGCTCCGGGACAGGGCCTTGACGAGCAGTACTTC
CDR3 protein: CSAPGQGLDEQYF

J gene: TRBJ2-7
clone size: many
D gene: -
V gene: TRBV6-2/TRBV6-3
CDR3 DNA: TGTGCCAGCAGTGCCGAAGGGGGAGGCAGCTACGAGCAGTACTTC
CDR3 protein: CASSAEGGGSYEQYF

J gene: TRBJ2-5
clone size: many
D gene: TRBD2
V gene: TRBV12-3/TRBV12-4
CDR3 DNA: TGTGCCACCTCGAGGGGGACTAGCGGGAGTCCGGAAGAGACCCAGTACTTC
CDR3 protein: CATSRGTSGSPEETQYF

J gene: TRBJ2-3
clone size: few
D gene: TRBD1
V gene: TRBV12-3/TRBV12-4
CDR3 DNA: TGTGCCAGCAGTCATAAAACAGGGGTCACAGATACGCAGTATTTT
CDR3 protein: CASSHKTGVTDTQYF

J gene: TRBJ2-3
clone size: few
D gene: TRBD1
V gene: TRBV5-1
CDR3 DNA: TGCGCCAGCAGCGGACCAGGGGGTCGGGGAGATACGCAGTATTTT
CDR3 protein: CASSGPGGRGDTQYF

J gene: TRBJ2-7
clone size: -
D gene: TRBD1
V gene: TRBV5-6
CDR3 DNA: TGTGCCAGCAGCTTACCACAGGGGGCGAGTAACTACGAGCAGTACTTC
CDR3 protein: CASSLPQGASNYEQYF

J gene: TRBJ2-3
clone size: -
D gene: TRBD1
V gene: TRBV12-3/TRBV12-4
CDR3 DNA: TGTGCCAGCAGTTACCGCCGGGACAGGGGAGGAGATACGCAGTATTTT
CDR3 protein: CASSYRRDRGGDTQYF

J gene: TRBJ2-7
clone size: few
D gene: -
V gene: TRBV29-1
CDR3 DNA: TGCAGCGTCGACACCTACTACGAGCAGTACTTC
CDR3 protein: CSVDTYYEQYF

J gene: TRBJ1-6
clone size: -
D gene: -
V gene: TRBV5-1
CDR3 DNA: TGCGCCAGCAGCTTGGCAGGGGTCTCCTATAATTCACCCCTCCACTTT
CDR3 protein: CASSLAGVSYNSPLHF

J gene: TRBJ2-1
clone size: once
D gene: -
V gene: TRBV18
CDR3 DNA: TGTGCCAGCTCACTGGAAACCGGGACTCATTTGCGGGGAATCAATGAGCAGTTCTTC
CDR3 protein: CASSLETGTHLRGINEQFF

J gene: TRBJ2-7
clone size: few
D gene: -
V gene: TRBV5-1
CDR3 DNA: TGCGCCAGCAGCTTGTTTCCTGAGACCTACGAGCAGTACTTC
CDR3 protein: CASSLFPETYEQYF

J gene: TRBJ1-2
clone size: -
D gene: -
V gene: TRBV12-3/TRBV12-4
CDR3 DNA: TGTGCCAGCAGTTTGGCAAGCTATGGCTACACCTTC
CDR3 protein: CASSLASYGYTF

J gene: TRBJ2-7
clone size: -
D gene: -
V gene: TRBV5-6
CDR3 DNA: TGTGCCAGCAGCTTGAAGCACACCGCCTACGAGCAGTACTTC
CDR3 protein: CASSLKHTAYEQYF

J gene: TRBJ2-5
clone size: -
D gene: TRBD2
V gene: TRBV11-2
CDR3 DNA: TGTGCCAGCAGCTTGGAGGGAGGACTAGCTCGCCTACAGACCCAGTACTTC
CDR3 protein: CASSLEGGLARLQTQYF

J gene: TRBJ2-6
clone size: many
D gene: -
V gene: TRBV5-4
CDR3 DNA: TGTGCCAGCAGCTTGCTCAGCTCTGGGGCCAACGTCCTGACTTTC
CDR3 protein: CASSLLSSGANVLTF

J gene: TRBJ2-4
clone size: -
D gene: -
V gene: TRBV6-2/TRBV6-3
CDR3 DNA: TGTGCCAGCAGTTACTCCGGGACTAAAAACATTCAGTACTTC
CDR3 protein: CASSYSGTKNIQYF

J gene: TRBJ2-1
clone size: -
D gene: -
V gene: TRBV11-2
CDR3 DNA: TGTGCCAGCAGCTGGGGAGGGGGCAATGAGCAGTTCTTC
CDR3 protein: CASSWGGGNEQFF

J gene: TRBJ1-6
clone size: -
D gene: -
V gene: TRBV6-2/TRBV6-3
CDR3 DNA: TGTGCCAGCAGAGAGGATGGGACTTCACCCCTCCACTTT
CDR3 protein: CASREDGTSPLHF

J gene: TRBJ2-3
clone size: -
D gene: TRBD1
V gene: TRBV5-5
CDR3 DNA: TGTGCCAGCAGCTTGGCCCGGGACAGGTATTCTGATACGCAGTATTTT
CDR3 protein: CASSLARDRYSDTQYF

J gene: TRBJ1-6
clone size: few
D gene: -
V gene: TRBV10-2
CDR3 DNA: TGCGCCAGTCGGGACCCTAATTCACCCCTCCACTTT
CDR3 protein: CASRDPNSPLHF

J gene: TRBJ2-1
clone size: few
D gene: TRBD2
V gene: TRBV6-2/TRBV6-3
CDR3 DNA: TGTGCCAGCAGTTACACTAGCGGAGCCTACAATGAGCAGTTCTTC
CDR3 protein: CASSYTSGAYNEQFF

J gene: TRBJ2-1
clone size: few
D gene: -
V gene: TRBV24-1
CDR3 DNA: TGTGCCACCAGTGATTCAACTAGCATCTCCTACAATGAGCAGTTCTTC
CDR3 protein: CATSDSTSISYNEQFF

J gene: TRBJ1-5
clone size: -
D gene: TRBD1
V gene: TRBV27
CDR3 DNA: TGTGCCAGCAGTTCCTTGACAGGGGCTAGCAATCAGCCCCAGCATTTT
CDR3 protein: CASSSLTGASNQPQHF

J gene: TRBJ2-3
clone size: -
D gene: -
V gene: TRBV6-5
CDR3 DNA: TGTGCCAGCAGTTACTCGAATGAAGATACGCAGTATTTT
CDR3 protein: CASSYSNEDTQYF

J gene: TRBJ1-3
clone size: -
D gene: -
V gene: TRBV7-8
CDR3 DNA: TGTGCCAGCAGCCCCCGGGCTATCTCTGGAAACACCATATATTTT
CDR3 protein: CASSPRAISGNTIYF

J gene: TRBJ2-1
clone size: few
D gene: -
V gene: TRBV5-1
CDR3 DNA: TGCGCCAGCAGCAATGGACCAGCCATGGCGCCCTACAATGAGCAGTTCTTC
CDR3 protein: CASSNGPAMAPYNEQFF

J gene: TRBJ2-5
clone size: -
D gene: TRBD2
V gene: TRBV27
CDR3 DNA: TGTGCCAGCAGTTTTTCTATAGCGTCGACTAGCGGTGTACAAGAGACCCAGTACTTC
CDR3 protein: CASSFSIASTSGVQETQYF

J gene: TRBJ2-5
clone size: -
D gene: -
V gene: TRBV20-1
CDR3 DNA: TGCAGTGCTAGAATCCTAGGGCAAGAGACCCAGTACTTC
CDR3 protein: CSARILGQETQYF

J gene: TRBJ1-2
clone size: -
D gene: -
V gene: TRBV6-5
CDR3 DNA: TGTGCCAGCAGCTACTCGGCAAGCGATTATAACTATGGCTACACCTTC
CDR3 protein: CASSYSASDYNYGYTF

J gene: TRBJ2-3
clone size: -
D gene: -
V gene: TRBV5-6
CDR3 DNA: TGTGCCAGCAGCTTGAAAACCGGGGAGGCCAGTACAGATACGCAGTATTTT
CDR3 protein: CASSLKTGEASTDTQYF

J gene: TRBJ2-1
clone size: -
D gene: -
V gene: TRBV3-1
CDR3 DNA: TGTGCCAGCAGCCAAGACAGGGTCCTGGGCTCCTACAATGAGCAGTTCTTC
CDR3 protein: CASSQDRVLGSYNEQFF

J gene: TRBJ2-3
clone size: few
D gene: TRBD2
V gene: TRBV7-9
CDR3 DNA: TGTGCCAGCATGGCGGGAGGGATCACAGATACGCAGTATTTT
CDR3 protein: CASMAGGITDTQYF

J gene: TRBJ1-5
clone size: -
D gene: -
V gene: TRBV12-3/TRBV12-4
CDR3 DNA: TGTGCCAGCAGCCGAACAGGGTACAATCAGCCCCAGCATTTT
CDR3 protein: CASSRTGYNQPQHF

J gene: TRBJ1-4
clone size: -
D gene: TRBD1
V gene: TRBV3-1
CDR3 DNA: TGTGCCAGCAGCCCCGACAGGGGTGAGAATGAAAAACTGTTTTTT
CDR3 protein: CASSPDRGENEKLFF

J gene: TRBJ2-7
clone size: few
D gene: TRBD2
V gene: TRBV5-1
CDR3 DNA: TGCGCCAGCCGGGGGGTCTACGAGCAGTACTTC
CDR3 protein: CASRGVYEQYF